These 31 T cell receptor beta chains were sequenced from one sample in a study of cytomegalovirus exposure and HLA in healthy donors. With 60 Vbeta and 13 Jbeta primers, the PCR was carried out. Profiled with immunoSEQ multiplex PCR; TCRdb holds only in-frame clones, not every one. The table shows approximately 170,000 clones, with 85% occurring only once. The sample comprised PBMCs. The receptors come from a boy aged 2 to 10 in good health and CMV-seronegative.

The rearrangement links TRBV27 to TRBJ2-1; 15 bases fit TRBD2. The germline V gene encodes CDR1 MNHEY and CDR2 SMNVEV (reference sequence). The CDR3 totals 20 residues. The V and J ends lost 7 bases and 1 base, in that order; junction bases with no gene match: 14. CDR3 bases: TGTGCCAGCATAGGTGCGGATGGGACTAGCGGGAGGCTTTCCTACAATGAGCAGTTCTTC. Translated: CASIGADGTSGRLSYNEQFF.

The genes are TRBV6-5 and TRBJ2-7, with 10 bases fitting TRBD1. Germline V gene lookup returns CDR1 MNHEY and CDR2 SVGAGI. There are 15 residues in the CDR3. Trimming took 1 base from V and 7 from J; bases not matched to a gene: 7. The DNA for the CDR3 is TGTGCCAGCAGTTACTACGGGACAGGGGCTAGAGAGCAGTACTTC. Its translation: CASSYYGTGAREQYF.

This rearrangement joins TRBV11-2 to TRBJ2-7; 8 nucleotides line up with TRBD1. CDR3 length equals 14 residues. Germline-derived CDR1 and CDR2 are SGHAT and FQNNGV. V trimming: 0 bases; J trimming: 5 bases; junction bases outside the gene matches: 3. The CDR3 here is CASSLDRGPDEQYV. Written as DNA, the CDR3 is TGTGCCAGCAGCTTAGACAGGGGGCCTGACGAGCAGTACGTC.

The V and J genes are TRBV6-5 and TRBJ1-1; 7 nucleotides match TRBD1. J was trimmed by 4 bases and V by 8 bases; bases with no gene match: 7. This CDR3 comprises 13 residues. Germline V gives CDR1 MNHEY, CDR2 SVGAGI. The CDR3 region has the DNA TGTGCCAGCCTTACAGGGGCGAGCACTGAAGCTTTCTTT. Its translation: CASLTGASTEAFF.

As for this clone: The junction departs from the called germline gene at one end, perhaps through a read error. V is TRBV7-9 and J is TRBJ1-1; D not certain. Germline V gives CDR1 SEHNR, CDR2 FQNEAQ (reference sequence). The CDR3 has 16 residues. The CDR3 is CSSSSHGEAEGTEAFF. CDR3 DNA: TGTTCCAGCAGCTCACATGGAGAAGCGGAGGGTACTGAAGCTTTCTTT.

In this sample, this clone turned up once. The chain has TRBV2 and TRBJ1-2; D is uncertain. From germline, CDR1 is SNHLY and CDR2 FYNNEI. The CDR3 runs 13 residues. With 3 bases removed from V and 8 bases from J, the gap between germline ends came to 13 bases. Here the CDR3 DNA reads TGTGCCAGCAGTGACAGACTCTCTGACGGCTACACCTTC. Amino acids: CASSDRLSDGYTF.

The chain has TRBV19 and TRBJ2-1; perhaps TRBD2 as D (5 bases). The length of the CDR3 is 13 residues. Per the germline V gene, CDR1 is LNHDA and CDR2 is SQIVND (reference sequence). Trimming cost V 0 bases and J 12 bases, with 12 bases left between them. The CDR3: CASSIDLERGQFF. The DNA of the CDR3 is TGTGCCAGTAGTATAGATCTCGAACGGGGGCAGTTCTTC. The variable domain in full, completed from reference TRBV19 and TRBJ2-1, reads DGGITQSPKYLFRKEGQNVTLSCEQNLNHDAMYWYRQDPGQGLRLIYYSQIVNDFQKGDIAEGYSVSREKKESFPLTVTSAQKNPTAFYLCASSIDLERGQFFGPGTRLTVL.

The gene calls are TRBV13 and TRBJ1-1; D remains ambiguous. Trimming cost V 2 bases and J 0 bases, with 7 bases left between them. Germline V gives CDR1 PRHDT, CDR2 FYEKMQ (reference sequence). CDR3 size: 14 residues. CDR3 region: CASSLPGMNTEAFF. Written as DNA, the CDR3 is TGTGCCAGCAGCTTACCAGGAATGAACACTGAAGCTTTCTTT.

The rearrangement joins TRBV2 to TRBJ2-3; the match to TRBD2 covers 11 bases. The V segment lost 10 bases and the J segment 3 bases; nucleotides outside the gene matches: 6. The CDR3 has 14 residues. Germline assignment: CDR1 SNHLY and CDR2 FYNNEI. This CDR3 is CATLGTSGTDTQYF. Written as DNA, the CDR3 is TGTGCCACCCTAGGGACTAGCGGTACAGATACGCAGTATTTT.

The V call is TRBV6-1, the J call TRBJ2-2; no reliable D call. The V and J ends lost 5 bases and 4 bases respectively, with 14 bases between them. Germline CDR1 reads MNHNS; CDR2 reads SASEGT. The CDR3 contains 15 residues. DNA for the CDR3: TGTGCCAGCAGTTTGGGCAAATCCTTCACCGGGGAGCTGTTTTTT. Amino acid sequence: CASSLGKSFTGELFF.

This sequence joins TRBV15 and TRBJ1-4; no firm D call. The CDR3 extends over 16 amino acids. CDR1 is LNHNV, CDR2 YYDKDF, per germline (reference sequence). V was clipped by 5 bases and J by 4 bases, with 17 bases between them. CDR3 amino acids: CATSRSLQRINEKLFF. The CDR3 coding sequence is TGTGCCACCAGCCGCAGCCTACAGCGGATTAATGAAAAACTGTTTTTT.

The chain employs TRBV6-5 and TRBJ1-4, with 8 bases lining up with TRBD1. Germline trimming cut 10 bases from V and 3 bases from J; bases unmatched to any gene: 7. The CDR3 loop spans 14 amino acids. The germline gives CDR1 MNHEY, CDR2 SVGAGI. The CDR3 reads CATAGGRANEKLFF. CDR3 in DNA: TGTGCCACCGCAGGGGGCAGGGCTAATGAAAAACTGTTTTTT.

The chain uses TRBV5-1 and TRBJ2-3; the match to TRBD2 covers 10 bases. The CDR3 spans 15 residues. Germline trimming cut 3 bases from V and 3 bases from J; bases unmatched to any gene: 4. CDR1 and CDR2 from the germline V gene are SGHRS and YFSETQ. CDR3 coding DNA: TGCGCCAGCAGCTCACCGGGACTAGCGACAGATACGCAGTATTTT. It translates to CASSSPGLATDTQYF.

The J gene is TRBJ2-1, the V gene TRBV5-4; TRBD1 matches 9 bases. Per germline, CDR1 SGHNT and CDR2 YYREEE (reference sequence). The ends lost 0 bases at V and 7 bases at J; junction bases unmatched: 8. The CDR3 contains 16 residues. The CDR3 protein is CASSLAGRTGANEQFF. In DNA form, the CDR3 reads TGTGCCAGCAGCTTGGCCGGCCGGACAGGGGCGAATGAGCAGTTCTTC.

There are a few counts of this clone. V usage is TRBV23-1 and J usage is TRBJ1-4; 7 bases line up with TRBD1. TRBV23-1 is annotated as an ORF whose role is uncertain. The CDR3 has 15 residues. V lost 3 bases to trimming and J lost 6 bases; unmatched junction nucleotides: 7. CDR3 nucleotides: TGCGCCAGCAGTCAGCCGGGACAGTGGGATGAAAAACTGTTTTTT. Protein product: CASSQPGQWDEKLFF.

This chain connects TRBV6-1 to TRBJ1-3; the D is unclear. CDR3 size: 16 residues. Trimming removed 2 bases at V and 0 bases at J, with 11 bases between. Germline V gives CDR1 MNHNS, CDR2 SASEGT. CDR3 in amino acids: CASSELHGVSGNTIYF. CDR3 in DNA: TGTGCCAGCAGTGAATTGCACGGAGTCTCTGGAAACACCATATATTTT.

A few counts support this clone. The gene calls are TRBV6-4 and TRBJ2-3; tentative D call: TRBD1 (6 bases). The V and J ends lost 7 bases and 2 bases respectively, with 19 bases between them. Germline V gene sequence: CDR1 MRHNA, CDR2 SNTAGT. This CDR3 is 16 amino acids long. This chain's CDR3 is CASKKTPGEPTDTQYF. CDR3 DNA: TGTGCCAGCAAGAAAACACCAGGGGAACCCACAGATACGCAGTATTTT.

This clone has more than one count but fewer than ten. J is TRBJ2-1 and V is TRBV4-2, with 7 nucleotides matching TRBD2. Germline assignment: CDR1 LGHNA and CDR2 YNFKEQ. V dropped 6 bases and J dropped 5; count of bases not matched to a gene: 13. The CDR3 is 16 residues long. This CDR3 is CASSHVTGGGHNEQFF. The CDR3 DNA follows: TGTGCCAGCAGTCATGTCACGGGCGGGGGTCACAATGAGCAGTTCTTC.

This chain connects TRBV11-2 to TRBJ1-3, with no clear D. The CDR3 spans 14 residues. Trimming stripped 0 bases from V and 3 bases from J, with 6 bases between. CDR1 and CDR2 from the germline V gene are SGHAT and FQNNGV. CDR3 amino acids: CASSLERDGNTIYF. The DNA for the CDR3 is TGTGCCAGCAGCTTAGAGAGGGATGGAAACACCATATATTTT.

The chain uses TRBV27 and TRBJ2-2, with D possibly matching TRBD2 (5 bases). The V gene lost 2 bases and the J gene lost 7 bases, with 17 bases spanning the gap. CDR3 length equals 16 residues. The germline gives CDR1 MNHEY, CDR2 SMNVEV (reference sequence). DNA of the CDR3: TGTGCCAGCAGTTTAGTTAGCCCTAGCCACATCGGGGAGCTGTTTTTT. Protein product: CASSLVSPSHIGELFF.

This clone occurred once. The gene calls are TRBV29-1 and TRBJ2-1; 7 nucleotides agree with TRBD2. Germline V gene lookup returns CDR1 SQVTM and CDR2 ANQGSEA. The CDR3 contains 14 residues. V shed 7 bases and J 5 bases; nucleotides not matched to a gene: 11. CDR3 coding DNA: TGCAGCGCTTCCCCAAGCGGGATACACAATGAGCAGTTCTTC. As protein: CSASPSGIHNEQFF.

This clone was picked up one time. The chain joins TRBV7-9 to TRBJ2-7, with 9 bases fitting TRBD1. Trimming removed 1 base from V and 2 bases from J; junction bases left unmatched: 3. Germline CDR1 SEHNR, CDR2 FQNEAQ (reference sequence). This CDR3 spans 15 amino acids. The CDR3 region is CASSLGGTGPYEQYF. The CDR3 nucleotides read TGTGCCAGCAGCTTAGGAGGGACAGGGCCCTACGAGCAGTACTTC.

The chain couples TRBV2 to TRBJ2-3, with D hard to call. Trimming cost V 6 bases and J 4 bases, with 8 bases left between them. The CDR3 is made up of 12 amino acids. Germline V gene lookup returns CDR1 SNHLY and CDR2 FYNNEI. The CDR3 DNA reads as TGTGCCAGCAGGGTACAGTCAGATACGCAGTATTTT. Protein: CASRVQSDTQYF.

The chain uses TRBV6-4 and TRBJ2-7; the match to TRBD1 covers 9 bases. With 6 bases clipped from V and 12 bases from J, the junction kept 15 bases outside the gene matches. CDR3 length equals 14 residues. CDR1 is MRHNA and CDR2 is SNTAGT in the germline V gene. CDR3 residues: CASRYPGQGWRRYF. CDR3 DNA sequence: TGTGCCAGCAGATACCCGGGACAGGGCTGGCGAAGGTACTTC.

This clone was counted only a few times. The V gene is TRBV29-1, the J gene TRBJ1-3; no reliable D call. Germline loops: CDR1 SQVTM, CDR2 ANQGSEA. This CDR3 is 12 amino acids long. With 6 bases removed from V and 0 bases from J, the gap between germline ends came to 6 bases. DNA of the CDR3: TGCAGCGTCACAGCCTCTGGAAACACCATATATTTT. As protein: CSVTASGNTIYF.

The rearrangement joins TRBV30 to TRBJ2-1; D perhaps matches TRBD2 (6 bases). Germline V CDR1 and CDR2: GTSNPN, SVGIG (reference sequence). Trimming pared 5 bases from V and 4 bases from J, leaving 15 bases between. This CDR3 has 14 residues. CDR3 protein: CAWGDWDFYNEQFF. The CDR3 DNA reads as TGTGCCTGGGGGGATTGGGACTTTTACAATGAGCAGTTCTTC.

The J gene is TRBJ1-2, the V gene TRBV2; no reliable D call. The V gene lost 1 base and the J gene lost 8 bases, with 8 bases spanning the gap. CDR3 length equals 12 residues. Per germline, CDR1 SNHLY and CDR2 FYNNEI. CDR3 in amino acids: CASSEGGLGYTF. In nucleotides, the CDR3 is TGTGCCAGCAGTGAAGGAGGGTTGGGCTACACCTTC.

This clone was observed once. The gene calls are TRBV7-9 and TRBJ2-6; unclear D gene. Between the trimmed V and J ends, which lost 1 base and 1 base, there was a span of 5 bases. This CDR3 is built from 15 residues. CDR1 and CDR2 from the germline V gene are SEHNR and FQNEAQ (reference sequence). CDR3 sequence (DNA): TGTGCCAGCAGCTTAGGTAATTCTGGGGCCAACGTCCTGACTTTC. Translation gives CASSLGNSGANVLTF.

V and J are TRBV21-1 and TRBJ1-1; the table's TRBD1 call for D was not verified on the DNA. TRBV21-1 is a pseudogene segment. This CDR3 has 15 residues. This CDR3 reads CASSRTGGRITEAFF. The CDR3 DNA is TGTGCCAGCAGCAGGACAGGGGGCCGCATCACTGAAGCTTTCTTT.

The chain recombines TRBV5-1 with TRBJ1-6, with unresolved D. CDR3 length: 15 amino acids. Trimming removed 0 bases from V and 9 bases from J, with 13 bases in between. The V gene's germline CDR1 is SGHRS and CDR2 YFSETQ. DNA for the CDR3: TGCGCCAGCAGCTTGGCCCCCCGTAGTGGTTCACCCCTCCACTTT. Its translation is CASSLAPRSGSPLHF.

Only one count was recorded for this clone. This chain joins TRBV5-4 and TRBJ1-2; D might be TRBD1 (6 bases). CDR3 length: 15 amino acids. Germline-derived CDR1 and CDR2 are SGHNT and YYREEE (reference sequence). V gave up 2 bases and J gave up 4 bases, with 15 bases separating them. The CDR3 protein is CASSLQGEGLYGYTF. The CDR3 DNA reads as TGTGCCAGCAGCTTACAGGGAGAGGGGCTCTATGGCTACACCTTC. Supplemented by reference TRBV5-4 and TRBJ1-2, the full variable domain reads ETGVTQSPTHLIKTRGQQVTLRCSSQSGHNTVSWYQQALGQGPQFIFQYYREEENGRGNFPPRFSGLQFPNYSSELNVNALELDDSALYLCASSLQGEGLYGYTFGSGTRLTVV.